Listed here are 27 T cell receptor beta chains from one sample, sequenced in a study of cytomegalovirus exposure and HLA in healthy donors. The PCR contained 60 Vbeta and 13 Jbeta primers. Only in-frame clones appear in the TCRdb table, and some are missing; sequencing was by immunoSEQ multiplex PCR. The repertoire has over 150,000 clones, roughly 83% of them found once; the top ten carry more than 0.35%. Material: PBMCs. The receptors shown here come from a boy aged 2-9 years in good health and CMV-seronegative.

V is TRBV12-5 and J is TRBJ2-7; no firm D call. This CDR3 contains 15 residues. The germline V gene has CDR1 LGHNT and CDR2 FRNRAP. Trimming took 7 bases from V and 0 from J, leaving 16 bases between them. The DNA for the CDR3 is TGTGCTAGTGCCCCTATCGGGTCCAGCTCCTACGAGCAGTACTTC. This gives the protein CASAPIGSSSYEQYF.

The chain carries TRBV19 and TRBJ2-7; tentative D call: TRBD2 (6 bases). Germline-derived CDR1 and CDR2 are LNHDA and SQIVND (reference sequence). This CDR3 region has 13 residues. V was cut by 5 bases and J by 4 bases, with 12 bases left in between. The CDR3 nucleotides are TGTGCCAGTAGTTACGGGAGACAATACGAGCAGTACTTC. It translates to CASSYGRQYEQYF.

The V and J genes are TRBV25-1 and TRBJ2-7, with D possibly TRBD1 on 5 matching bases. The CDR3 contains 12 residues. Germline CDR1 is MGHDK and CDR2 is SYGVNS. Between the trimmed V and J ends, which lost 5 bases and 2 bases, there was a span of 7 bases. The CDR3 nucleotides are TGTGCCAGCAGTCAGGGTACCTACGAGCAGTACTTC. The encoded protein is CASSQGTYEQYF.

CDR3 coding DNA: TGTGCCAGCAGCTGGACCCTGGAGAGGGCGGCTTTCTTT. Protein: CASSWTLERAAFF. The chain employs TRBV7-2 and TRBJ1-1; D is uncertain. CDR3 length equals 13 residues. Germline lookup yields CDR1 SGHTA and CDR2 FQGNSA. The V end was cut by 4 bases, the J end by 11 bases, with 17 bases between. The full variable domain, rest sourced from reference TRBV7-2 and TRBJ1-1, is GAGVSQSPSNKVTEKGKDVELRCDPISGHTALYWYRQSLGQGLEFLIYFQGNSAPDKSGLPSDRFSAERTGGSVSTLTIQRTQQEDSAVYLCASSWTLERAAFFGQGTRLTVV.

A few counts support this clone. The V and J genes are TRBV15 and TRBJ1-4; no reliable D call. The CDR3 length is 16 residues. CDR1 LNHNV and CDR2 YYDKDF come from the germline V gene (reference sequence). Deletions cut 0 bases from V and 4 bases from J, with 12 bases between. Written as DNA, the CDR3 is TGTGCCACCAGCAGAGATCTGGGCGGGATTAATGAAAAACTGTTTTTT. Protein sequence: CATSRDLGGINEKLFF.

The V gene is TRBV23-1, the J gene TRBJ2-2, with 7 bases matching TRBD1. TRBV23-1 falls under the ORF class, with uncertain function. This CDR3 spans 14 amino acids. The trim removed 10 bases at V and 6 bases at J, leaving 11 bases unmatched. CDR3 sequence: CATLQGWMAGELFF. The CDR3 DNA sequence: TGCGCCACCTTACAGGGGTGGATGGCCGGGGAGCTGTTTTTT.

The chain recombines TRBV5-1 with TRBJ2-5, with TRBD1 as a possible D gene (6 bases). From germline, CDR1 is SGHRS and CDR2 YFSETQ. CDR3 size: 14 residues. V was shortened by 0 bases and J by 1 base, with 7 bases between the two germline ends. In DNA, the CDR3 is TGCGCCAGCAGCTTGGGGGACACCCAAGAGACCCAGTACTTC. The encoded protein is CASSLGDTQETQYF. The full variable domain, completed using reference TRBV5-1 and TRBJ2-5, is KAGVTQTPRYLIKTRGQQVTLSCSPISGHRSVSWYQQTPGQGLQFLFEYFSETQRNKGNFPGRFSGRQFSNSRSEMNVSTLELGDSALYLCASSLGDTQETQYFGPGTRLLVL.

The chain links TRBV19 to TRBJ2-1, with 10 nucleotides matching TRBD2. This CDR3 has 18 residues. V was clipped by 2 bases and J by 0 bases; unmatched bases: 7. Germline lookup yields CDR1 LNHDA and CDR2 SQIVND (reference sequence). This CDR3 reads CASSILAGVEDSYNEQFF. The DNA for the CDR3 is TGTGCCAGTAGTATACTAGCGGGAGTGGAGGACTCCTACAATGAGCAGTTCTTC.

This sequence joins TRBV5-1 and TRBJ2-7, with 7 bases lining up with TRBD2. Looked up from germline, CDR1 is SGHRS and CDR2 is YFSETQ. The CDR3 is 16 amino acids. Unmatched junction bases numbered 11, after V lost 0 bases and J lost 5 bases. The CDR3 sequence: CASSLDGLAGVNEQYF. As DNA, the CDR3 is TGCGCCAGCAGCTTGGATGGTTTAGCGGGCGTTAACGAGCAGTACTTC.

CDR3 bases: TGTGCCAGCAGCTCAGGACAGGGTTGGGCTTTCTTT. It specifies CASSSGQGWAFF. The chain carries TRBV7-9 and TRBJ1-1; 8 nucleotides align to TRBD1. Germline trimming cut 4 bases from V and 11 bases from J; bases unmatched to any gene: 6. Germline assignment: CDR1 SEHNR and CDR2 FQNEAQ (reference sequence). The CDR3 loop spans 12 amino acids.

The chain uses TRBV14 and TRBJ1-1; TRBD1 matches at 7 bases. Per the germline V gene, CDR1 is SGHDN and CDR2 is FVKESK. The CDR3 is 17 residues long. J was trimmed by 2 bases and V by 4 bases; bases with no gene match: 13. The CDR3 here is CASSPFKIGQANTEAFF. The CDR3 nucleotides read TGTGCCAGCAGCCCCTTTAAGATTGGACAGGCTAACACTGAAGCTTTCTTT.

The CDR3 sequence: CASTTRDTGELFF. Here the CDR3 DNA reads TGTGCCAGCACCACTAGAGACACCGGGGAGCTGTTTTTT. The chain joins TRBV5-4 to TRBJ2-2, with D tentatively TRBD2 (5 bases). Germline lookup yields CDR1 SGHNT and CDR2 YYREEE (reference sequence). V shed 6 bases and J shed 3 bases, with 9 bases lying between them. The CDR3 consists of 13 residues.

The V gene is TRBV5-4, the J gene TRBJ1-4; D unresolved. Looked up from germline, CDR1 is SGHNT and CDR2 is YYREEE (reference sequence). Trimming took 0 bases from V and 8 from J, leaving 8 bases between them. The CDR3 consists of 13 residues. The CDR3 loop is CASSLGQEEKLFF. The CDR3 nucleotides are TGTGCCAGCAGCTTGGGTCAGGAAGAAAAACTGTTTTTT.

As DNA, the CDR3 is TGTGCCAGCAGCCAAGGAAGGGGGCTTGCTGAAGCTTTCTTT. This gives the protein CASSQGRGLAEAFF. J is TRBJ1-1 and V is TRBV4-2; 7 bases agree with TRBD1. Per germline, CDR1 LGHNA and CDR2 YNFKEQ. The ends lost 1 base at V and 6 bases at J; junction bases unmatched: 5. The CDR3 contains 14 residues.

CDR3 loop: CASSLGSQYNEQFF. In DNA, the CDR3 is TGCGCCAGCAGCTTGGGCAGTCAATACAATGAGCAGTTCTTC. The chain links TRBV5-1 to TRBJ2-1, with D unresolved. Germline CDR1 reads SGHRS; CDR2 reads YFSETQ. V was trimmed by 0 bases and J by 4 bases, leaving 8 bases between them. The CDR3 totals 14 residues.

The rearrangement uses TRBV5-1 and TRBJ1-5; 9 bases are a match to TRBD1. CDR3 size: 17 residues. Trimming removed 4 bases from V and 2 bases from J; junction bases left unmatched: 10. Per germline, CDR1 SGHRS and CDR2 YFSETQ. The CDR3 loop reads CASSIIQGALGNQPQHF. CDR3 DNA: TGCGCCAGCAGCATCATACAGGGGGCGCTGGGCAATCAGCCCCAGCATTTT.

The chain has TRBV19 and TRBJ2-3; 8 nucleotides agree with TRBD2. The V gene's germline CDR1 is LNHDA and CDR2 SQIVND (reference sequence). This CDR3 is built from 16 residues. J lost 0 bases, V lost 5 bases, and 7 bases had no gene match. CDR3 nucleotide sequence: TGTGCCAGTAGTCCTCTAGCGGGCGCTAGCACAGATACGCAGTATTTT. This translates into CASSPLAGASTDTQYF.

The chain employs TRBV6-1 and TRBJ1-1; maybe TRBD1 (5 bases). The V and J ends lost 4 bases and 10 bases respectively, with 16 bases between them. Germline CDR1 is MNHNS and CDR2 is SASEGT. The CDR3 spans 13 residues. The CDR3 spells CASSGRPGVGAFF. CDR3 in DNA: TGTGCCAGCAGTGGAAGACCGGGGGTAGGAGCTTTCTTT.

The J gene is TRBJ1-6, the V gene TRBV5-1; TRBD1 matches at 7 bases. The CDR3 runs to 13 residues. Germline CDR1 and CDR2: SGHRS and YFSETQ. V dropped 4 bases and J dropped 6; count of bases not matched to a gene: 1. The CDR3 loop is CASSGDSNSPLHF. The DNA of the CDR3 is TGCGCCAGCAGCGGGGACAGTAATTCACCCCTCCACTTT.

The chain recombines TRBV2 with TRBJ2-6; no reliable D call. V lost 3 bases and J lost 2, with 5 bases in between. This CDR3 is built from 14 residues. Germline V lookup: CDR1 SNHLY, CDR2 FYNNEI. CDR3 nucleotides: TGTGCCAGCAGTGAGCAGGCTGGGGCCAACGTCCTGACTTTC. Its protein is CASSEQAGANVLTF.

The chain carries TRBV27 and TRBJ2-7; 7 bases agree with TRBD1. Germline CDR1 reads MNHEY; CDR2 reads SMNVEV (reference sequence). Germline trimming cut 3 bases from V and 5 bases from J; bases unmatched to any gene: 4. This CDR3 contains 13 residues. The CDR3 spells CASSFPGQDEQYF. The CDR3 bases are TGTGCCAGCAGTTTCCCCGGACAGGACGAGCAGTACTTC.

This chain joins TRBV15 and TRBJ2-7; 7 nucleotides agree with TRBD1. Germline-derived CDR1 and CDR2 are LNHNV and YYDKDF (reference sequence). This CDR3 contains 15 residues. The V segment lost 4 bases and the J segment 7 bases; nucleotides outside the gene matches: 13. CDR3 region: CATSTRTGAGKEQYF. Here the CDR3 DNA reads TGTGCCACCAGCACCAGGACAGGAGCTGGTAAGGAGCAGTACTTC.

This clone was observed a single time. J is TRBJ2-2 and V is TRBV5-4, with D perhaps TRBD1 (6 bases). The CDR3 has 15 residues. The germline gives CDR1 SGHNT, CDR2 YYREEE (reference sequence). The V end lost 1 base, the J end lost 4 bases, and 11 bases lay between the germline ends. The DNA of the CDR3 is TGTGCCAGCAGCTTGCCCAGGGGTACCACCGGGGAGCTGTTTTTT. This codes for CASSLPRGTTGELFF. The full variable domain, completed using reference TRBV5-4 and TRBJ2-2, is ETGVTQSPTHLIKTRGQQVTLRCSSQSGHNTVSWYQQALGQGPQFIFQYYREEENGRGNFPPRFSGLQFPNYSSELNVNALELDDSALYLCASSLPRGTTGELFFGEGSRLTVL.

The chain uses TRBV7-9 and TRBJ1-2; 9 bases agree with TRBD1. The germline V gene encodes CDR1 SEHNR and CDR2 FQNEAQ (reference sequence). The length of the CDR3 is 13 residues. V lost 3 bases to trimming and J lost 8 bases; unmatched junction nucleotides: 4. The CDR3 is CASSFRTGDGYTF. The CDR3 nucleotides read TGTGCCAGCAGCTTCAGGACAGGGGACGGCTACACCTTC.

In the case of this clone: The sample holds other DNA sequences that translate to the same CDR3. The J gene is TRBJ2-1, the V gene TRBV6-1; TRBD2 agrees at 8 bases. With V trimmed by 2 bases and J by 0 bases, 0 bases remained unmatched. The CDR3 sequence is 15 residues long. Per the germline V gene, CDR1 is MNHNS and CDR2 is SASEGT. CDR3 loop: CASSELAGSYNEQFF. In nucleotides, the CDR3 is TGTGCCAGCAGTGAACTAGCGGGCTCCTACAATGAGCAGTTCTTC.

This chain uses TRBV7-9 with TRBJ2-5, with TRBD1 matching over 9 bases. With the DNA end fitting TRBJ2-7 better, the J assignment may be wrong. The CDR3 has 14 amino acids. Germline-derived CDR1 and CDR2 are SEHNR and FQNEAQ (reference sequence). CDR3: CASSLVQGANEQYF. CDR3 DNA: TGTGCCAGCAGCTTAGTACAGGGGGCAAACGAGCAGTACTTC.

CDR3 sequence reads: CASRISGPPYEQYF. The CDR3, as DNA: TGTGCCAGCAGGATAAGCGGGCCCCCCTACGAGCAGTACTTC. This rearrangement joins TRBV28 to TRBJ2-7, with D perhaps TRBD2 (6 bases). The CDR3 has 14 residues. Germline V gene sequence: CDR1 MDHEN, CDR2 SYDVKM. V lost 6 bases and J lost 2, with 14 bases in between.